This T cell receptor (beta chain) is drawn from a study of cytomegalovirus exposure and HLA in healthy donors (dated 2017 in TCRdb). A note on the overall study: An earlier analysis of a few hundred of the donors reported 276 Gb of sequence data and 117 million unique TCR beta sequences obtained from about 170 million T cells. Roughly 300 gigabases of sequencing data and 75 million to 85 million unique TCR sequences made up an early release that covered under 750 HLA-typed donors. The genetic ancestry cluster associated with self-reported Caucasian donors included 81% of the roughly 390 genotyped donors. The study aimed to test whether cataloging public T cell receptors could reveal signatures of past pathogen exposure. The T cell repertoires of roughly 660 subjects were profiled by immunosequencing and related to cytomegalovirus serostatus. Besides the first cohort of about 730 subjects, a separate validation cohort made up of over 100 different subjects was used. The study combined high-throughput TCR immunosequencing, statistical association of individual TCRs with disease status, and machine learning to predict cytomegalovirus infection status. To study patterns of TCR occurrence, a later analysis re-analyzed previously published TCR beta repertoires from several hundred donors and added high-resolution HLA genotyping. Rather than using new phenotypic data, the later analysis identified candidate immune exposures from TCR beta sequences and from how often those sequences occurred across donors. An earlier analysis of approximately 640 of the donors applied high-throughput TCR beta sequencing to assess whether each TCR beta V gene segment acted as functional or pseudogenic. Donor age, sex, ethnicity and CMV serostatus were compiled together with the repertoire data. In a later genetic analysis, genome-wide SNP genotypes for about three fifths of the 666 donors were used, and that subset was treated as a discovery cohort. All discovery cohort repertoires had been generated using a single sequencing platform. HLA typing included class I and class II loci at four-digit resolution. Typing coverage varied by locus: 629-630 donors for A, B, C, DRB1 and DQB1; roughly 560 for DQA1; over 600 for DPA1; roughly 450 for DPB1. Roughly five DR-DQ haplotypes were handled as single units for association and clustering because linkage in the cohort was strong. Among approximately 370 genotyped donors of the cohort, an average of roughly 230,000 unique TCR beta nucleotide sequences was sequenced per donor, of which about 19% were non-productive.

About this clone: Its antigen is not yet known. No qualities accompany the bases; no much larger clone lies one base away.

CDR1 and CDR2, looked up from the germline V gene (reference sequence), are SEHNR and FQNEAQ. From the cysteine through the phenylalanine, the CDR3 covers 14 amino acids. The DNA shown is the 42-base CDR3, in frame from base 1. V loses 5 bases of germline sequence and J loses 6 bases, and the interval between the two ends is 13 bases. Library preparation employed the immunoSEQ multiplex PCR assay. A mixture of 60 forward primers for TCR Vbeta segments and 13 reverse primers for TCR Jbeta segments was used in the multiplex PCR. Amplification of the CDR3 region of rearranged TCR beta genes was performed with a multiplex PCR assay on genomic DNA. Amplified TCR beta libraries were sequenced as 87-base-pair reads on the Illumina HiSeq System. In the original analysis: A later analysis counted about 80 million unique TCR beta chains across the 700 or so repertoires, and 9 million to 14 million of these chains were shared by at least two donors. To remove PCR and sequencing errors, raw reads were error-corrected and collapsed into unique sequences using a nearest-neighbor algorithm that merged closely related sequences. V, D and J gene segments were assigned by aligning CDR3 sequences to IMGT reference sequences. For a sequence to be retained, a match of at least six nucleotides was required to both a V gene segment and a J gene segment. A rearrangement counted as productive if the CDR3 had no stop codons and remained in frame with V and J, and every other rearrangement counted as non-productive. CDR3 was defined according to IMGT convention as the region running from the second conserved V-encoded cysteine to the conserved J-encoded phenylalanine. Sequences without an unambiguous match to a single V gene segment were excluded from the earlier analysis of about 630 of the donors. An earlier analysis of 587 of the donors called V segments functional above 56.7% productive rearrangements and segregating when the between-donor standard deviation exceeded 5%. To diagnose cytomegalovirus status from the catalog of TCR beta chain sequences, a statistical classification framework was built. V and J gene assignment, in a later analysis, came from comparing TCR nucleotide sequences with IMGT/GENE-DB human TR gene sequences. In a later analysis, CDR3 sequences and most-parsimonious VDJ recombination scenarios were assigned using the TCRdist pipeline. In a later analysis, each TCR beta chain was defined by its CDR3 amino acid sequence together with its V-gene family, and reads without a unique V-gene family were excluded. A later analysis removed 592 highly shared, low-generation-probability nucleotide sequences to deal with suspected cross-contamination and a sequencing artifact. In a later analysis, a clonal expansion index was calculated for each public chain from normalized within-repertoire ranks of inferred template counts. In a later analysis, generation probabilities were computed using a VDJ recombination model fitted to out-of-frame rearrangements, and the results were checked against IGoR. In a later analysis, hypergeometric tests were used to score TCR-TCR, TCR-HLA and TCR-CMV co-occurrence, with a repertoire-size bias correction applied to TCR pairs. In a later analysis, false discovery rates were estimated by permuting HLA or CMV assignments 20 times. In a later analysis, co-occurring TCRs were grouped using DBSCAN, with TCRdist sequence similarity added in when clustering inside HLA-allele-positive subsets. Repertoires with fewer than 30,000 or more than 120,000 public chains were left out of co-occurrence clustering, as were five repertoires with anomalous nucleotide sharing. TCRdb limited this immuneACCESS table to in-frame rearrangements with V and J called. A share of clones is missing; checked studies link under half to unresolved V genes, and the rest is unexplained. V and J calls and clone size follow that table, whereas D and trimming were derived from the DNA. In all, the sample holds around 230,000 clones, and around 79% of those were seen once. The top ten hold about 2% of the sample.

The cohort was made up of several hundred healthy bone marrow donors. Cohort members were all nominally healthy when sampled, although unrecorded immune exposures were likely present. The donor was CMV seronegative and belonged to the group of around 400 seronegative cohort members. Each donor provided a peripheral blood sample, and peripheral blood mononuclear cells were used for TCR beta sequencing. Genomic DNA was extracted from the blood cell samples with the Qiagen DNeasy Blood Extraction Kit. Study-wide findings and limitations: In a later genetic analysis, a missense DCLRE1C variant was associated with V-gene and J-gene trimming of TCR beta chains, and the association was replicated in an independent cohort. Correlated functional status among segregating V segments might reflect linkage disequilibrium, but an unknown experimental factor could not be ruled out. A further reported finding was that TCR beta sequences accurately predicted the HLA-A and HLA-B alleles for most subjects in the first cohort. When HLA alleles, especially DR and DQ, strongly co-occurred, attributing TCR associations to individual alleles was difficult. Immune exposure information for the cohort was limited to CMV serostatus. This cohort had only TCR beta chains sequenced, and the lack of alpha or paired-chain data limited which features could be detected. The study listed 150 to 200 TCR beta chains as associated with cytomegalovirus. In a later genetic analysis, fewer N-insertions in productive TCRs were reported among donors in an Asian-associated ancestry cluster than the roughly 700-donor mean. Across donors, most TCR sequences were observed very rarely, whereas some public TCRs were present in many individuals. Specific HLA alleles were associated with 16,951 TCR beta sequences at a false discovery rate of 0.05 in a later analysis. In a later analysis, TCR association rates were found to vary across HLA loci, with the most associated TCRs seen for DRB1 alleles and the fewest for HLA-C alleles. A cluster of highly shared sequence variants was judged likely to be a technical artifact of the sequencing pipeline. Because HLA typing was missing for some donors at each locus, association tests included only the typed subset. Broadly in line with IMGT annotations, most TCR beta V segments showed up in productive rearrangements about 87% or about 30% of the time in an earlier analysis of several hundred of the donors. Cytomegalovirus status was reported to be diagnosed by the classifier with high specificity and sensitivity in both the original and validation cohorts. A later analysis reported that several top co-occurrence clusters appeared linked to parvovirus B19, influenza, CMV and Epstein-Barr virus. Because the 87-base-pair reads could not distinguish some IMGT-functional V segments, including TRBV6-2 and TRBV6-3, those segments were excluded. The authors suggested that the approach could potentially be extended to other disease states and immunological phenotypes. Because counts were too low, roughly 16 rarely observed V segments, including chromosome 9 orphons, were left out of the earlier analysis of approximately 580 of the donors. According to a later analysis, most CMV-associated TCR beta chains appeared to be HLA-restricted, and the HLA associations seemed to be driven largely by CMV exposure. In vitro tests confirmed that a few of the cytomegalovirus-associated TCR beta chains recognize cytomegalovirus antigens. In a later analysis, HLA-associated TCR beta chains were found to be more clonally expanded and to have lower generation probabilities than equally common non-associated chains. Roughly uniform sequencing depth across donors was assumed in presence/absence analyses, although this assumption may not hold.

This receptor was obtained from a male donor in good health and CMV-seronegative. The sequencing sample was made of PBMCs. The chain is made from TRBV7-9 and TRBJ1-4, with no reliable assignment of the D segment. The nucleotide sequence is TGTGCCAGCAGCCTTAGCGGACGGGATGAAAAACTGTTTTTT. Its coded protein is CASSLSGRDEKLFF.